This TCR beta chain was obtained from a study of shared clonotypes between healthy human individuals. Libraries were prepared by immunoSEQ multiplex PCR; TCRdb keeps only in-frame clonotypes and omits some of them. The sample lists roughly 1,000,000 clones; roughly 74% were seen once. A note on this clone: Its antigen is still unknown.

Broader study findings: The small donor group covered limited genetic and exposure diversity. It was only blood that was sampled, and tissue repertoires likely differ.

The receptor was isolated from a man aged 18 to 29 in good health. Some clones in this sample may be carry-over from other donors' samples. Sequenced input: memory CD4+ T cells from PBMCs. Subset given: CD45RA-negative fraction.

Here the CDR3 DNA reads TGCAGCGTCCCGATGGGACACGAGCAGTACTTC. This sequence encodes CSVPMGHEQYF. The chain joins TRBV29-1 to TRBJ2-7; TRBD1 or TRBD2 may be the D gene (5 bases each). The V end lost 6 bases, the J end lost 5 bases, and 11 bases lay between the germline ends. This CDR3 is 11 amino acids long. Germline lookup yields CDR1 SQVTM and CDR2 ANQGSEA.